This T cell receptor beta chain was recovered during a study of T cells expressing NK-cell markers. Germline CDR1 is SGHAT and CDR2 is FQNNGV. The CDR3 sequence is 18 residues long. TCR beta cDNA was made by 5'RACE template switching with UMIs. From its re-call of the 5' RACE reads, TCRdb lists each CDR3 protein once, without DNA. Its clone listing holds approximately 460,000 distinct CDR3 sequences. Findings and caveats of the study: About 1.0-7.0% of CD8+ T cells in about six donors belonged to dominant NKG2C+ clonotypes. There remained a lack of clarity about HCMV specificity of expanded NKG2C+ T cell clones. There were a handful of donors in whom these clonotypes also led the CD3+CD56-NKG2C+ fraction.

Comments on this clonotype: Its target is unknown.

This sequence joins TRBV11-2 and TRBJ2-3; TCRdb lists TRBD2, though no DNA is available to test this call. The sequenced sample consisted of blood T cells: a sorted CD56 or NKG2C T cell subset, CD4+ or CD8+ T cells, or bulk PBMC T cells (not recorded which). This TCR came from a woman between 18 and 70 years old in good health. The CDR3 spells CASSLKAAEGRSTDTQYF.